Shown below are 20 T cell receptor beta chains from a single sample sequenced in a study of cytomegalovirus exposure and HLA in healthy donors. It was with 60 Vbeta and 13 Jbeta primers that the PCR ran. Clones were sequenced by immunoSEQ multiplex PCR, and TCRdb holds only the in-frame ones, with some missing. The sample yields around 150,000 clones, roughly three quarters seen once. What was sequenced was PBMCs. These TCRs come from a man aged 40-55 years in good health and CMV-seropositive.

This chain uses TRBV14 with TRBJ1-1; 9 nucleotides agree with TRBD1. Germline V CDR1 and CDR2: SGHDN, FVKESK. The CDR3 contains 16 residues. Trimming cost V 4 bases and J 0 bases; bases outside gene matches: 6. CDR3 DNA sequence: TGTGCCAGCAGCCGACAGGGGGGCCTCATGAACACTGAAGCTTTCTTT. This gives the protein CASSRQGGLMNTEAFF.

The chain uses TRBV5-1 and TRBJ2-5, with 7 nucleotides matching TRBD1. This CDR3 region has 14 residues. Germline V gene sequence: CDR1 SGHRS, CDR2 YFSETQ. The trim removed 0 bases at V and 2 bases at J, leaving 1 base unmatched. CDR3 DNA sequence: TGCGCCAGCAGCTTGGACAGGGGTCAAGAGACCCAGTACTTC. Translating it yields CASSLDRGQETQYF.

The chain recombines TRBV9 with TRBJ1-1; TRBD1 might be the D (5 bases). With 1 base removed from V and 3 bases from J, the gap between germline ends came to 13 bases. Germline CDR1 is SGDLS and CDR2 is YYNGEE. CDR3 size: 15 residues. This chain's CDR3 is CASSVKETQDTEAFF. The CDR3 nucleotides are TGTGCCAGCAGCGTAAAGGAGACACAGGACACTGAAGCTTTCTTT. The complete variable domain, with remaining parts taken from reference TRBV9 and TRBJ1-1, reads DSGVTQTPKHLITATGQRVTLRCSPRSGDLSVYWYQQSLDQGLQFLIQYYNGEERAKGNILERFSAQQFPDLHSELNLSSLELGDSALYFCASSVKETQDTEAFFGQGTRLTVV.

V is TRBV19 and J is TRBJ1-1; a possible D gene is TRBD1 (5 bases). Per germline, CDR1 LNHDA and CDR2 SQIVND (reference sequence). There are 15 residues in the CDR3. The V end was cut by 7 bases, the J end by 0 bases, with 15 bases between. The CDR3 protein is CASTRGDGMNTEAFF. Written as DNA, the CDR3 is TGTGCCAGTACCCGGGGGGATGGCATGAACACTGAAGCTTTCTTT.

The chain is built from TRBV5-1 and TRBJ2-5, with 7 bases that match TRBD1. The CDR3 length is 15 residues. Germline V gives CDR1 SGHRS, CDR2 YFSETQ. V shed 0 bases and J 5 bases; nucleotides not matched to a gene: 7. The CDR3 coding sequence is TGCGCCAGCAGCTTGGAAGGGGGCGCAGGGGAGACCCAGTACTTC. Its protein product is CASSLEGGAGETQYF.

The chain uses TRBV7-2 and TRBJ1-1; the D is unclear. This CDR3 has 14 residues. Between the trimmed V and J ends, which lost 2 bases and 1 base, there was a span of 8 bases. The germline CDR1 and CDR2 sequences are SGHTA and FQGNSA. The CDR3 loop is CASSLWSGNTEAFF. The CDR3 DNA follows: TGTGCCAGCAGCTTATGGTCGGGGAACACTGAAGCTTTCTTT.

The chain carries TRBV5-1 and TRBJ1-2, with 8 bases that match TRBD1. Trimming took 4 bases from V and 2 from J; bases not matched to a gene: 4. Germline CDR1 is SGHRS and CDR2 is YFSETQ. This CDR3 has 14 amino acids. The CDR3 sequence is CASSPQGANYGYTF. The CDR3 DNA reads TGCGCCAGCAGCCCGCAGGGGGCGAACTATGGCTACACCTTC.

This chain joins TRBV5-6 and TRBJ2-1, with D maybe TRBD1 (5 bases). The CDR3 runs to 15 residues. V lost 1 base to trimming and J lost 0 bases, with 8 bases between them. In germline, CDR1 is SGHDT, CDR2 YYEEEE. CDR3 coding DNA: TGTGCCAGCAGCTTGTACAGGAGCTCCTACAATGAGCAGTTCTTC. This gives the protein CASSLYRSSYNEQFF.

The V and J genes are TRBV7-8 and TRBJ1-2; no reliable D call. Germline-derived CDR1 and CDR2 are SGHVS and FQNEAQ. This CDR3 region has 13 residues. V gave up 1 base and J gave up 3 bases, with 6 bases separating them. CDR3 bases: TGTGCCAGCAGCTTAGGGGGAGACTATGGCTACACCTTC. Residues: CASSLGGDYGYTF. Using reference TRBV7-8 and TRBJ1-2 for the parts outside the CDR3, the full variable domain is GAGVSQSPRYKVAKRGQDVALRCDPISGHVSLFWYQQALGQGPEFLTYFQNEAQLDKSGLPSDRFFAERPEGSVSTLKIQRTQQEDSAVYLCASSLGGDYGYTFGSGTRLTVV.

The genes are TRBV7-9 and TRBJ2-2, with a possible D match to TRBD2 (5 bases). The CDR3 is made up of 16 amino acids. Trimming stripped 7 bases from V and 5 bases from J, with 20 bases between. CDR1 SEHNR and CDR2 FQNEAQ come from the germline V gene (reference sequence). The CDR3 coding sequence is TGTGCCAGCAACAAGGCCGCGTCAGGAGGAACCGGGGAGCTGTTTTTT. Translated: CASNKAASGGTGELFF.

CDR3 loop: CASSSRGGNTGELFF. Here the CDR3 DNA reads TGTGCCAGCAGCTCTCGGGGGGGGAACACCGGGGAGCTGTTTTTT. V gene TRBV7-6 combines with J gene TRBJ2-2; 8 nucleotides agree with TRBD2. Germline-derived CDR1 and CDR2 are SGHVS and FNYEAQ. This CDR3 is 15 amino acids long. Trimming removed 4 bases from V and 1 base from J; junction bases left unmatched: 2.

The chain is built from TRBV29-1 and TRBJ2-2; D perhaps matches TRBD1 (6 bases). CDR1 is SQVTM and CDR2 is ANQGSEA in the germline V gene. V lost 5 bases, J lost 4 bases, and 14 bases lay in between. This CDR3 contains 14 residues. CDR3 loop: CSVTLDSLTGELFF. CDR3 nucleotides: TGCAGCGTTACTCTGGACAGTCTCACCGGGGAGCTGTTTTTT.

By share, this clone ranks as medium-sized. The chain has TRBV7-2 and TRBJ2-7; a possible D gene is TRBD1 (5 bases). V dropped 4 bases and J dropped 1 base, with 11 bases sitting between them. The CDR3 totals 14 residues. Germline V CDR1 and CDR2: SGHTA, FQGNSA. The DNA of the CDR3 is TGTGCCAGCAGCTCGACAGCCCTTTCCTACGAGCAGTACTTC. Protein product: CASSSTALSYEQYF.

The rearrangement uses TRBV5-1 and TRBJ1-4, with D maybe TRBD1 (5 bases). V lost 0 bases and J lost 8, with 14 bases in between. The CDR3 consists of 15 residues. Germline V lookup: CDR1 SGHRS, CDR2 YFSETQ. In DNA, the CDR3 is TGCGCCAGCAGCTTGGGACGCAGGGAGGAAGAAAAACTGTTTTTT. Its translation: CASSLGRREEEKLFF. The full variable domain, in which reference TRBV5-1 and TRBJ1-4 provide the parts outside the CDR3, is KAGVTQTPRYLIKTRGQQVTLSCSPISGHRSVSWYQQTPGQGLQFLFEYFSETQRNKGNFPGRFSGRQFSNSRSEMNVSTLELGDSALYLCASSLGRREEEKLFFGSGTQLSVL.

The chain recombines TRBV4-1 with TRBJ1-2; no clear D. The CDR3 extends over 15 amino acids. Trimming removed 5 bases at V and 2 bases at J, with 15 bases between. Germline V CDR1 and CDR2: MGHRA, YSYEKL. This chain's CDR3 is CASSDYTNKNYGYTF. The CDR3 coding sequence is TGCGCCAGCAGCGACTACACGAACAAAAACTATGGCTACACCTTC.

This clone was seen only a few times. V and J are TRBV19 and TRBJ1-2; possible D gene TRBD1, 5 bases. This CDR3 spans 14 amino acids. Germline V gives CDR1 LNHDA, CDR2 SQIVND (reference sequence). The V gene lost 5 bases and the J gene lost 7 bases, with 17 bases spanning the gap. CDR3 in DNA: TGTGCCAGTAGTCGGGCGCAGGGCGTGGGTGGCTACACCTTC. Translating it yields CASSRAQGVGGYTF.

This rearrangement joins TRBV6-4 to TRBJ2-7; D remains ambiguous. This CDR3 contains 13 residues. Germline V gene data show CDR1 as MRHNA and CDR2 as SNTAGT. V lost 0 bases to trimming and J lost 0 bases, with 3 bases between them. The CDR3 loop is CASSDSYSYEQYF. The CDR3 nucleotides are TGTGCCAGCAGTGACTCGTACTCCTACGAGCAGTACTTC.

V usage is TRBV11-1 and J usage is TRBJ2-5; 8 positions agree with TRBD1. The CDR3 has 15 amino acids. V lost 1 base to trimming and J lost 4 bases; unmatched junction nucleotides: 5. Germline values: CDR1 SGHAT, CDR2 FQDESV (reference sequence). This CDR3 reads CASSLDGQGGETQYF. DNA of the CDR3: TGTGCCAGCAGCTTAGACGGACAGGGTGGAGAGACCCAGTACTTC. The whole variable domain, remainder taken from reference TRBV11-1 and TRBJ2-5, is EAEVAQSPRYKITEKSQAVAFWCDPISGHATLYWYRQILGQGPELLVQFQDESVVDDSQLPKDRFSAERLKGVDSTLKIQPAELGDSAMYLCASSLDGQGGETQYFGPGTRLLVL.

CDR3 DNA sequence: TGTGCCAGCAGCTCAAACTCGCCCACAGATACGCAGTATTTT. It encodes CASSSNSPTDTQYF. The genes are TRBV7-3 and TRBJ2-3, with D unclear. The CDR3 is 14 residues long. CDR1 is SGHTA, CDR2 FQGTGA, per germline. The V gene lost 4 bases and the J gene lost 2 bases, with 10 bases spanning the gap.

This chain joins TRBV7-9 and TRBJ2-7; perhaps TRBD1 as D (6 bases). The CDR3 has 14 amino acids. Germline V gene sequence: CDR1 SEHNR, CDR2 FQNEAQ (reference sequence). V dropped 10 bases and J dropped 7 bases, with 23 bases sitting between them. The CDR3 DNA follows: TGTGCCATCCCCATAGACAGGTCGGGAAGGGAGCAGTACTTC. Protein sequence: CAIPIDRSGREQYF. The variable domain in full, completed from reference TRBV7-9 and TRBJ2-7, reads DTGVSQNPRHKITKRGQNVTFRCDPISEHNRLYWYRQTLGQGPEFLTYFQNEAQLEKSRLLSDRFSAERPKGSFSTLEIQRTEQGDSAMYLCAIPIDRSGREQYFGPGTRLTVT.